Following are 5 T cell receptor beta chains from one sample sequenced in a study of T cell responses to AZD1222 COVID-19 vaccine. Sequenced by immunoSEQ multiplex PCR; TCRdb stores in-frame clones only, minus some. The data show roughly 140,000 clones, approximately 88% seen once. Sequences were derived from peripheral blood, sampled on day 0 of MenACWY control vaccination. The receptors shown here come from an adult in good health.

Written as DNA, the CDR3 is TGTGCCAGCAGCCTTGGGGGGTCTAGCACTGAAGCTTTCTTT. Protein sequence: CASSLGGSSTEAFF. The chain employs TRBV7-2 and TRBJ1-1; D is possibly TRBD1 (5 bases). This CDR3 is built from 14 residues. Germline CDR1 and CDR2: SGHTA and FQGNSA. V lost 5 bases and J lost 4, with 14 bases in between.

The chain has TRBV11-3 and TRBJ2-1, with TRBD2 identical over 7 bases. The CDR3 length is 16 residues. CDR1 is SGHNT, CDR2 YENEEA, per germline. V shed 0 bases, J shed 12 bases, and the junction held 14 bases outside the gene matches. The CDR3 sequence: CASSLDRGLEGRGQFF. The CDR3, as DNA: TGTGCCAGCAGCTTAGATCGAGGACTAGAGGGGCGAGGGCAGTTCTTC.

This clone was found once. The chain couples TRBV2 to TRBJ1-3; no firm D call. Germline-derived CDR1 and CDR2 are SNHLY and FYNNEI. V lost 5 bases, J lost 0 bases, and 14 bases lay in between. The CDR3 length is 16 residues. The CDR3 protein is CASSPRALSSGNTIYF. CDR3 nucleotides: TGTGCCAGCAGTCCCCGGGCTTTGAGCTCTGGAAACACCATATATTTT.

This chain links TRBV7-8 with TRBJ1-2, with 7 bases identical to TRBD1. The V gene end was trimmed by 3 bases and the J gene end by 5 bases; junction bases not matched to a gene: 6. The CDR3 covers 14 residues. Germline CDR1 and CDR2: SGHVS and FQNEAQ. This CDR3 is CASSLTQGTYGYTF. The CDR3 DNA follows: TGTGCCAGCAGCTTGACACAGGGGACTTATGGCTACACCTTC.

J is TRBJ1-5 and V is TRBV7-8; D is undetermined. CDR1 and CDR2 (germline): SGHVS, FQNEAQ. The CDR3 is made up of 14 amino acids. V was shortened by 8 bases and J by 2 bases, with 13 bases between the two germline ends. The CDR3 DNA reads TGTGCCAGCTCGGGGAGGCTTGGCAATCAGCCCCAGCATTTT. The encoded protein is CASSGRLGNQPQHF. The whole variable domain, filled in from reference TRBV7-8 and TRBJ1-5, reads GAGVSQSPRYKVAKRGQDVALRCDPISGHVSLFWYQQALGQGPEFLTYFQNEAQLDKSGLPSDRFFAERPEGSVSTLKIQRTQQEDSAVYLCASSGRLGNQPQHFGDGTRLSIL.